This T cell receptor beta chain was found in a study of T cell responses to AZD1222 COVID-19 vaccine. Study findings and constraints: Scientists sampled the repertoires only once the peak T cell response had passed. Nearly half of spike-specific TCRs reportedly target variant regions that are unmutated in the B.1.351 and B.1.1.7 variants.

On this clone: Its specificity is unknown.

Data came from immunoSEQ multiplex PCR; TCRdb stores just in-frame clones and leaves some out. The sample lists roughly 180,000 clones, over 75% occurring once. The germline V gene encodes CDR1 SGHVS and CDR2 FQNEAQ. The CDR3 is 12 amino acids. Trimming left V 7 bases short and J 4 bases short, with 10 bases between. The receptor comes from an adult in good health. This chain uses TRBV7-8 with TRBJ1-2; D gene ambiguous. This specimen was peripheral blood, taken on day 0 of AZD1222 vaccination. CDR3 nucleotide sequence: TGTGCCAGCACCTCGGGCGGCTATGGCTACACCTTC. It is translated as CASTSGGYGYTF. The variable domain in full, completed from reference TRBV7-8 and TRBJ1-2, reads GAGVSQSPRYKVAKRGQDVALRCDPISGHVSLFWYQQALGQGPEFLTYFQNEAQLDKSGLPSDRFFAERPEGSVSTLKIQRTQQEDSAVYLCASTSGGYGYTFGSGTRLTVV.